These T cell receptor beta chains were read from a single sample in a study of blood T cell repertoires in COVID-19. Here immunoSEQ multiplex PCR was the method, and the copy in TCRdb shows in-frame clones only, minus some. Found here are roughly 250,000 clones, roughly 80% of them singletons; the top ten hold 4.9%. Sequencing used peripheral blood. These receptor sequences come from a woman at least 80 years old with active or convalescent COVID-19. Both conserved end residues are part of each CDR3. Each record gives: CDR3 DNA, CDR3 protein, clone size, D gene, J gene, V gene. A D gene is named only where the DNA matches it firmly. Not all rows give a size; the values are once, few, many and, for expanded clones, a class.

TGCGCCAGCAGCCAACGAACAGGGGGCGGGGATGAGCAGTTCTTC CASSQRTGGGDEQFF once TRBD1 TRBJ2-1 TRBV4-1
TGCGCCAGCAGCCCTGGATTGGACGGAGGGCGCACAGATACGCAGTATTTT CASSPGLDGGRTDTQYF - - TRBJ2-3 TRBV5-1
TGCGCCAGCAGCTTAGGACAGGGGTTGGATTCACCCCTCCACTTT CASSLGQGLDSPLHF - TRBD1 TRBJ1-6 TRBV5-1
TGTGCCAGCTCACCGACGGCAGAGGGCACTGAAGCTTTCTTT CASSPTAEGTEAFF - - TRBJ1-1 TRBV18
TGCGCCAGCGGACCGACAGGGGGGGACTACGAGCAGTACTTC CASGPTGGDYEQYF - TRBD1 TRBJ2-7 TRBV5-1
TGTGCCAGCAGTAGAGGACAGGGCGCTCAGCCCCAGCATTTT CASSRGQGAQPQHF once TRBD1 TRBJ1-5 TRBV6-5
TGTGCCAGCAGCGGTACAAATCAGCCCCAGCATTTT CASSGTNQPQHF - - TRBJ1-5 TRBV6-2/TRBV6-3
TGTGCCAGCAGCCCCGGGACTATGAACACTGAAGCTTTCTTT CASSPGTMNTEAFF - - TRBJ1-1 TRBV7-9
TGTGCCAGCAGTTTACCGAGCAGGGGGCTCGGAAACACCATATATTTT CASSLPSRGLGNTIYF few TRBD1 TRBJ1-3 TRBV28
TGCGCCAGCAGCTTGGGACAGCCTGAAGAGACCCAGTACTTC CASSLGQPEETQYF once - TRBJ2-5 TRBV5-1
TGTGCCAGCAGTCTCCTAGGACAGGAACGGCGGGAGCAGTACTTC CASSLLGQERREQYF - TRBD1 TRBJ2-7 TRBV2
TGTGCCACCAGCTTGGGGGGTCTTAATGAAAAACTGTTTTTT CATSLGGLNEKLFF - - TRBJ1-4 TRBV2
TGTGCTAGTGCTCTTCAGGCCTCAGGGAGGGCCTCCTACGAGCAGTACTTC CASALQASGRASYEQYF - TRBD2 TRBJ2-7 TRBV12-5
TGCGCCAGCAGCTCAGGATCGGGACAGGGGACGGGGTATGGCTACACCTTC CASSSGSGQGTGYGYTF - TRBD1 TRBJ1-2 TRBV5-1
TGTGCCAGCAGTGAGGCACAGGGGGGAAACACCATATATTTT CASSEAQGGNTIYF - TRBD1 TRBJ1-3 TRBV6-1
TGTGCCAGTAGTCGGCGGGAGTCCCACGGGGAGCTGTTTTTT CASSRRESHGELFF - TRBD2 TRBJ2-2 TRBV19
TGTGCCACCAGCATCCTGTGGAACACTGAAGCTTTCTTT CATSILWNTEAFF - - TRBJ1-1 TRBV15
TGTGCCAGCAGTCCTGGGACAGGGGACCGGGAGAGTCCGTACTTC CASSPGTGDRESPYF - TRBD1 TRBJ2-7 TRBV25-1
TGTGCCAGCAGCCGAGGGACTAGCGTAAGCTCCTACAATGAGCAGTTCTTC CASSRGTSVSSYNEQFF - TRBD2 TRBJ2-1 TRBV27
TGTGCCAGCAGTTCCCTCGCTCCAGGGGCAGGCGGGGAGCTGTTTTTT CASSSLAPGAGGELFF - - TRBJ2-2 TRBV6-5
TGTGCCAGCAGCCAAAACTCCTACGAGCAGTACTTC CASSQNSYEQYF few - TRBJ2-7 TRBV5-4
TGTGCCATCAGTGAGTACGCCAGGGGGAGTTATCAGCCCCAGCATTTT CAISEYARGSYQPQHF - TRBD1 TRBJ1-5 TRBV10-3
TGCGCCAGCAGCGTAACCGGGGACAGACACATGAACACTGAAGCTTTCTTT CASSVTGDRHMNTEAFF - TRBD1 TRBJ1-1 TRBV5-1
TGTGCCAGCAGCTCGAACTATGGCTACACCTTC CASSSNYGYTF - - TRBJ1-2 TRBV16
TGCGCCAGCAGCTTGGTTCCCCGTTCTCGGTCTGGAAACACCATATATTTT CASSLVPRSRSGNTIYF - - TRBJ1-3 TRBV5-1
TGTGCCAGCTCACGTAAGACTAGCGGGATCATCAATGAGCAGTTCTTC CASSRKTSGIINEQFF - TRBD2 TRBJ2-1 TRBV18
TGCGCCAGCAGCCGCGGCGGGGGTAATGAAAAACTGTTTTTT CASSRGGGNEKLFF once - TRBJ1-4 TRBV5-1
TGCGCCAGCAGCTTGGCACCCAGGCAAAACACCGGGGAGCTGTTTTTT CASSLAPRQNTGELFF - - TRBJ2-2 TRBV5-1
TGTGCCAGCAGTTTTGCCCGGAGGGGCAATCAGCCCCAGCATTTT CASSFARRGNQPQHF few - TRBJ1-5 TRBV28
TGTGCCAGCTCAACGGGGACCGGGGGCTACAATGAGCAGTTCTTC CASSTGTGGYNEQFF - - TRBJ2-1 TRBV18
TGTGCCATCGCCCCGGGAAGGACAGATACGCAGTATTTT CAIAPGRTDTQYF once - TRBJ2-3 TRBV10-3
TGTGCCAGCAGTGATGGGTTTAGTACTGGGGGCATCTGGAGCACAGATACGCAGTATTTT CASSDGFSTGGIWSTDTQYF - - TRBJ2-3 TRBV6-1
TGCGCCAGCAGCGACGGGACTCCTAACACAGATACGCAGTATTTT CASSDGTPNTDTQYF - - TRBJ2-3 TRBV5-1
TGTGCCAGTTCCCGCACTAGCGGGGCGGGCTACGAGCAGTACTTC CASSRTSGAGYEQYF - TRBD2 TRBJ2-7 TRBV19